This note documents a single TCR beta chain sequence. The antigen remains unidentified. The data stem from a study of CD8+CD57+ T cells in acquired aplastic anemia. Findings and caveats of the study: Patients showed no significant difference from controls in CD8+ Simpson's diversity. Patients and controls shared twenty-nine CD8+ CDR3 sequences.

Patients selected for sequencing had displayed CD8+CD57+ cell expansion by flow cytometry. A severe acquired aplastic anemia diagnosis applied to all patients. Patients were untreated when blood was sampled. CDR3 and TCR beta VDJ profiling relied on genomic DNA as the template. TCRdb processed the reads anew with MiXCR; each CDR3 protein has one entry. The sample records approximately 58,000 distinct CDR3 sequences, approximately 52% being singletons. Material: sorted CD4+, CD8+, or CD8+CD57+ T cells (not recorded which) from PBMCs. The sequence came from a human donor with aplastic anemia.

CDR3: CASTQGALGANVLTF. Written as DNA, the CDR3 is TGTGCCAGCACTCAGGGGGCGTTAGGGGCCAACGTCCTGACTTTC. This rearrangement joins TRBV9 to TRBJ2-6; 8 bases map to TRBD1. CDR1 SGDLS and CDR2 YYNGEE come from the germline V gene. The CDR3 runs 15 residues. Losses at the gene ends were 6 bases for V and 4 bases for J; bases not matched to a gene: 6.